The present entry profiles one T cell receptor (beta chain) with its context. As yet, its antigen is unknown. Each cell subset's genomic DNA was divided evenly among several immunoSEQ plates. Under the authors' procedure: ImmunoSEQ only sent back junction sequences with no quality scores, so filtering was done differently. This table comes from immunoSEQ multiplex PCR, and its TCRdb copy is limited to in-frame clones, with some not included. From that table come the V and J calls and clone size; the DNA was used to work out D and trimming. Of 2,500,000 or so clones in the sample, roughly 90% are singletons; the top ten hold roughly 0.34%. V shed 3 bases and J 4 bases; nucleotides not matched to a gene: 7. The CDR3 is 17 residues long. Germline values: CDR1 LGHNA, CDR2 YSLEER. The data derive from a study of shared clonotypes between healthy human individuals. Turning to the study itself: Donor ages ranged 18 to 49 years: a couple of women, a few men. General study points: Sampling covered nothing but blood. Tissue TCR repertoires likely differ from those found in blood.

The source of this sequence is a man aged 18-30 years in good health. Some clones in this sample may be carry-over from other donors' samples. Sequenced input: naive CD4+ T cells from PBMCs. Subset in this sample: CD45RA+ positively selected. This sequence joins TRBV4-3 and TRBJ2-5; TRBD2 aligns across 14 bases. In DNA, the CDR3 is TGCGCCAGCAGCCACGGGACTAGCGGGAGATTAGGAGAGACCCAGTACTTC. As protein: CASSHGTSGRLGETQYF.